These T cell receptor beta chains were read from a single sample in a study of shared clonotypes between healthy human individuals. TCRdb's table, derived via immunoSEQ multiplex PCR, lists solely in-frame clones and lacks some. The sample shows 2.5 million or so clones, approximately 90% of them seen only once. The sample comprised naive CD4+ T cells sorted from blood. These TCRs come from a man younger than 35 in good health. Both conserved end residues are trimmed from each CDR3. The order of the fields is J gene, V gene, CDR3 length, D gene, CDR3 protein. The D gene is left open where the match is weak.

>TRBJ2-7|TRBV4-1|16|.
ASSQDRMGTFKIYEQY
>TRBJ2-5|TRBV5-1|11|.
ASSRGAQETQY
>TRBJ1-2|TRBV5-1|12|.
ASSSSGGNYGYT
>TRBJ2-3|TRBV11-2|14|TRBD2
ASSLAGGTGPDTQY
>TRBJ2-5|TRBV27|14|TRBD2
ASSSSLTSDQETQY
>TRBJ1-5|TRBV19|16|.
ASSIPGLGASVNQPQH
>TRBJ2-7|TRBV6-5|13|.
ASRDGPLTSYEQY
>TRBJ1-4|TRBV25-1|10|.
ASSGYDEKLF
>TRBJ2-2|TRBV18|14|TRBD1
ASSLQGATNTGELF
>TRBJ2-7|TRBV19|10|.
ASSPGMHEQY
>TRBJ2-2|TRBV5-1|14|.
ASSLSGRGNTGELF
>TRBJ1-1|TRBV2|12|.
ASSFRETNTEAF
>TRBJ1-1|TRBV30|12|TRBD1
AWSVSRGLTEAF
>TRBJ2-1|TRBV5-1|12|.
ASSPKVWQDEQF
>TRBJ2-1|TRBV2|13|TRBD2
ASRETSLWSNEQF
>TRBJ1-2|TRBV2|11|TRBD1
ASSDRGHYGYT
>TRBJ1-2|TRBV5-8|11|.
ASSSPGNYGYT
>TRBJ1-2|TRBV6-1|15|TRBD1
ASSEALPGQGAYGYT
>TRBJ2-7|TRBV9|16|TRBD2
ASSVATALADPPYEQY
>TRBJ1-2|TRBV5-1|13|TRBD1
ASSSQTGGLDGYT
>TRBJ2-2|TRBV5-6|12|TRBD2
ASSFGGGTGELF
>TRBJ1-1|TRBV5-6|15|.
ASSLEADFSMNTEAF
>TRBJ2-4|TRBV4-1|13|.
ASSQDGGPKNIQY
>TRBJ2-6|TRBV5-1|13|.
ASSQGLSGANVLT
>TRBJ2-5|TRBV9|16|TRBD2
ASSPNGGLATYQETQY
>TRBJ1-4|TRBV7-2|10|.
ASSTRNEKLF
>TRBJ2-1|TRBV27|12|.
ASTGGSSYNEQF
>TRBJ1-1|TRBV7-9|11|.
ASSLQPNTEAF
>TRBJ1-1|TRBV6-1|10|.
ASASYNTEAF
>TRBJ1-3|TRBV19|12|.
ASSLGNRGNTIY
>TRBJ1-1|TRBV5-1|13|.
ASSLITGSGTEAF
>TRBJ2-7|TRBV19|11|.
ASSSVYSYEQY
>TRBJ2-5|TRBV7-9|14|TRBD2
ASSLARTSGRETQY
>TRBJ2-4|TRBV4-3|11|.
ASSQDLVATEY
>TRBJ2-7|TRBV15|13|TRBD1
ATSRPGQISYEQY
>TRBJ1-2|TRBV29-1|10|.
SVVSGKGGYT
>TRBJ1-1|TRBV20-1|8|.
SAGDTEAF
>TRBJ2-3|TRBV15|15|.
ATSREIRGTSTDTQY
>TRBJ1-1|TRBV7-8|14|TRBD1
ASSLAPGQTNTEAF
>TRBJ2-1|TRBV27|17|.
ASSLNLPREGASYNEQF
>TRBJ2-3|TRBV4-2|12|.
ASSQESVTDTQY
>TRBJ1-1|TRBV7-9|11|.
ASSLDRNTEAF
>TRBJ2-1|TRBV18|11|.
ASSPNRGDGQF
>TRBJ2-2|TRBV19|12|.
ASSRAAATGELF
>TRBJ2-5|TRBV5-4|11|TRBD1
ASSRDRGETQY
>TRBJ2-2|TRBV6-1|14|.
ASSGTGTRNTGELF
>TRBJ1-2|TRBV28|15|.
ASSLGGSGVEYEGYT